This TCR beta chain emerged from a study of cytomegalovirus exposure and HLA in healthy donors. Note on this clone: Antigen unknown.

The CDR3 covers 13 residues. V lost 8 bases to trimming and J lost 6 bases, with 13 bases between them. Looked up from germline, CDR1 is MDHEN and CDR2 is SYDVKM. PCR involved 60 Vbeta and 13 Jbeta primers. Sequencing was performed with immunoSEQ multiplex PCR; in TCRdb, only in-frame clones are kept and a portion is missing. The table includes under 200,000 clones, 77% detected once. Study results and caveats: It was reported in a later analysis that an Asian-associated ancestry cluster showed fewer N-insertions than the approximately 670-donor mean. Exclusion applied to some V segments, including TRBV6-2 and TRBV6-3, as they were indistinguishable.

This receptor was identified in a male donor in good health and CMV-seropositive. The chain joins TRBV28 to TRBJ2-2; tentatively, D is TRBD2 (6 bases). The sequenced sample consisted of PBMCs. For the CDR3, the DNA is TGTGCCAGCGCCCCGGGAGATGCCGGGGAGCTGTTTTTT. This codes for CASAPGDAGELFF. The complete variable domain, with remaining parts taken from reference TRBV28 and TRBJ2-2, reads DVKVTQSSRYLVKRTGEKVFLECVQDMDHENMFWYRQDPGLGLRLIYFSYDVKMKEKGDIPEGYSVSREKKERFSLILESASTNQTSMYLCASAPGDAGELFFGEGSRLTVL.